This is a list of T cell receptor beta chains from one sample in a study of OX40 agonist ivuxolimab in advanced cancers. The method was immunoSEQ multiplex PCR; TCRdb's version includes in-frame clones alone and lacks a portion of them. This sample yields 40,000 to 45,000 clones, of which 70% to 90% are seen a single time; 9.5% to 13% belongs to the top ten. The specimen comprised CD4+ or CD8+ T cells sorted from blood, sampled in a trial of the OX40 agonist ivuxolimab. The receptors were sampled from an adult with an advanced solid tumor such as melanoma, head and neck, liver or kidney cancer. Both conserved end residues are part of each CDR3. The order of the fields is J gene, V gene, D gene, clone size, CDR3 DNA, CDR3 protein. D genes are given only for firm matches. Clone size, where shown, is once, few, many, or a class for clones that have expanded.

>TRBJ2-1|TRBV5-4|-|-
TGTGCCAGCAGCTTGAATTACGGGAGCGGAGCCTACAATGAGCAGTTCTTC
CASSLNYGSGAYNEQFF
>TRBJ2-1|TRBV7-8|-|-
TGTGCCAGCAGCTTAGAGGTTAAGGATGAGCAGTTCTTC
CASSLEVKDEQFF
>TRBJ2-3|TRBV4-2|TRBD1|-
TGTGCCAGCAGCCCACCCGGTGGACAGGGCGCAGATACGCAGTATTTT
CASSPPGGQGADTQYF
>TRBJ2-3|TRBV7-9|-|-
TGTGCCAGCAGCCTTAAAGGAGATACGCAGTATTTT
CASSLKGDTQYF
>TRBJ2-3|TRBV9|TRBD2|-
TGTGCCAGCAGCGTACTAGCGGGTCTCACAGATACGCAGTATTTT
CASSVLAGLTDTQYF
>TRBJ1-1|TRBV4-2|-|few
TGTGCCAGCAGCCAAGATAGGAGCGAGACCGAAGCTTTCTTT
CASSQDRSETEAFF
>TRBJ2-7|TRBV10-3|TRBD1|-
TGTGCCATCAGTGAGTCCGGGACAGGGCCTAGGAGCTCCTACGAGCAGTACTTC
CAISESGTGPRSSYEQYF
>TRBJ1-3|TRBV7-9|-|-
TGTGCCAGCAGCTTAGTGATGGGACCCCCGACAGGAAACACCATATATTTT
CASSLVMGPPTGNTIYF
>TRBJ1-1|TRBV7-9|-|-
TGTGCCAGCAGCTTAGATCGGGGGGGCGCTGAAGCTTTCTTT
CASSLDRGGAEAFF
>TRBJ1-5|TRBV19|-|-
TGTGCCAGTAAACCTCGGGACAGCAATCAGCCCCAGCATTTT
CASKPRDSNQPQHF
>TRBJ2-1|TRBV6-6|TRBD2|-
TGTGCCAGCAGTTACTCTTTAGCGGGTCTTAACAATGAGCAGTTCTTC
CASSYSLAGLNNEQFF
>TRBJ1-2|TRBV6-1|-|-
TGTGCCAGCAGTGTGGACAGCAACTACGGCTACACCTTC
CASSVDSNYGYTF
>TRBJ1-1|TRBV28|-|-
TGTGCCAGCATCCTCTCGCTAGGTGCTGAAGCTTTCTTT
CASILSLGAEAFF
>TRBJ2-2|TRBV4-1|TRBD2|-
TGCGCCAGCAGCCAGTACCTAGCGGGGGGGAACACCGGGGAGCTGTTTTTT
CASSQYLAGGNTGELFF
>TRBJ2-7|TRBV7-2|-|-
TGTGCCAGCACTCCCCGGGACATGGCCTACGAGCAGTACTTC
CASTPRDMAYEQYF
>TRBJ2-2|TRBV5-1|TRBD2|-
TGCGCCAGCAGCTTGGCCTGGGTAGCGGGACGAACCGGGGAGCTGTTTTTT
CASSLAWVAGRTGELFF
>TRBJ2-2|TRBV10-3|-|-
TGTGCCATCAGTGATCAGGCCGGGGAGCTGTTTTTT
CAISDQAGELFF
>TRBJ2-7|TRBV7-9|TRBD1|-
TGTGCCAGCAGCTGGGCGGACAGGGGGTTCCACGAGCAGTACTTC
CASSWADRGFHEQYF
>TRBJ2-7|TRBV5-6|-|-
TGTGCCAGCAGCTTTGAGAGGGGCGACCCCTACGAGCAGTACTTC
CASSFERGDPYEQYF
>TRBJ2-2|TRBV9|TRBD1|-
TGTGCCAGCAGCGTAGTCCCCTGGGGGACAGGGGGGCTAAACACCGGGGAGCTGTTTTTT
CASSVVPWGTGGLNTGELFF
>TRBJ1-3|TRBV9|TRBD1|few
TGTGCCAGCAGCGTAGGGACAGGGGCGGGAAACACCATATATTTT
CASSVGTGAGNTIYF
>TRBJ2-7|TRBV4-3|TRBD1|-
TGCGCCAGCAGCCCTGACAGGGGGTTACCCTACGAGCAGTACTTC
CASSPDRGLPYEQYF